One sample yielded the 25 T cell receptor beta chains listed below, sequenced in a study of human T cells and chemical hapten exposure. Specified time point: pre-sensitization, week 0. Treatment defined: therapeutic diphenylcyclopropenone sensitization with weekly scalp DPC. TCRdb processed the RACE reads anew with MiXCR; each CDR3 protein has one entry. The sample consists of about 350,000 distinct CDR3 sequences, over 5% of them appearing once. The starting material was whole blood, obtained in connection with sensitization to the hapten diphenylcyclopropenone (DPC). These receptors all stem from a woman younger than 30 with alopecia areata. Some clones in this sample may be carry-over from other donors' samples.

The V call is TRBV7-2, the J call TRBJ2-3, with TRBD1 matching over 8 bases. Germline CDR1 reads SGHTA; CDR2 reads FQGNSA. The CDR3 has 13 amino acids. V lost 6 bases and J lost 7; bases outside the gene matches: 6. DNA of the CDR3: TGTGCCAGCAGTTTACAGGGGGGAAATACGCAGTATTTT. Translating it yields CASSLQGGNTQYF.

V gene TRBV6-5 combines with J gene TRBJ1-4; 8 bases agree with TRBD1. Germline V gene sequence: CDR1 MNHEY, CDR2 SVGAGI. The CDR3 sequence is 12 residues long. Trimming cost V 6 bases and J 13 bases; bases outside gene matches: 7. CDR3: CASSTGQGRLFF. CDR3 in DNA: TGTGCCAGCAGCACAGGACAGGGAAGACTGTTTTTT.

The rearrangement links TRBV11-2 to TRBJ2-3, with D possibly TRBD1 on 6 matching bases. The germline CDR1 and CDR2 sequences are SGHAT and FQNNGV. The CDR3 totals 13 residues. V was cut by 4 bases and J by 6 bases, with 11 bases left in between. This CDR3 is CASSSRQADTQYF. CDR3 in DNA: TGTGCCAGCAGCTCAAGACAGGCGGATACGCAGTATTTT. Together with reference TRBV11-2 and TRBJ2-3, the CDR3 gives the full variable domain: EAGVAQSPRYKIIEKRQSVAFWCNPISGHATLYWYQQILGQGPKLLIQFQNNGVVDDSQLPKDRFSAERLKGVDSTLKIQPAKLEDSAVYLCASSSRQADTQYFGPGTRLTVL.

This clonotype has more than one count but fewer than ten. The CDR3 nucleotides are TGTGCCAGCAGTTTTACAGGGTGGGACACCGGGGAGCTGTTTTTT. It yields the protein CASSFTGWDTGELFF. The J gene is TRBJ2-2, the V gene TRBV12-3 or TRBV12-4; the D gene is possibly TRBD1 (6 bases). V lost 3 bases to trimming and J lost 3 bases, with 11 bases between them. CDR3 length: 15 amino acids.

This clonotype came up a few times. The V gene is TRBV20-1, the J gene TRBJ2-2, with a weak D call TRBD2 (6 bases). Deletions cut 0 bases from V and 1 base from J, with 6 bases between. This CDR3 comprises 14 residues. CDR1 is DFQATT, CDR2 SNEGSKA, per germline (reference sequence). The DNA of the CDR3 is TGCAGTGCTAGAGATAGCGGGAACACCGGGGAGCTGTTTTTT. Translation gives CSARDSGNTGELFF.

This clonotype was seen repeatedly, ten times or more. The V call is TRBV6-2 or TRBV6-3, the J call TRBJ2-2; D remains unclear. The germline CDR1 and CDR2 sequences are MNHEY and SVGEGT. V was clipped by 6 bases and J by 5 bases, with 10 bases between them. The CDR3 is made up of 13 amino acids. CDR3 amino acids: CASRTVPTGELFF. CDR3 bases: TGTGCCAGCAGGACGGTCCCGACCGGGGAGCTGTTTTTT.

The genes are TRBV7-2 and TRBJ2-3; possibly TRBD2 for D (5 bases). This CDR3 region has 13 residues. The V end was cut by 6 bases, the J end by 1 base, with 8 bases between. CDR1 is SGHTA, CDR2 FQGNSA, per germline. CDR3 sequence reads: CASRLGGTDTQYF. The CDR3 DNA reads as TGTGCCAGCAGACTAGGCGGCACAGATACGCAGTATTTT.

Ten or more counts support this clonotype. The chain joins TRBV11-1 to TRBJ1-6; 8 bases agree with TRBD1. The germline CDR1 and CDR2 sequences are SGHAT and FQDESV (reference sequence). The ends lost 5 bases at V and 7 bases at J; junction bases unmatched: 7. The CDR3 totals 15 residues. The DNA for the CDR3 is TGTGCCAGCAGCGGTAGACAGGGGATCAATTCACCCCTCCACTTT. It is translated as CASSGRQGINSPLHF.

By sample share, this clonotype is medium-sized. The J gene is TRBJ1-4, the V gene TRBV28; weak D call: TRBD1 (5 bases). V was clipped by 6 bases and J by 7 bases, with 27 bases between them. Germline V CDR1 and CDR2: MDHEN, SYDVKM. The CDR3 contains 18 residues. CDR3 in amino acids: CASSPPGNREMVVEKLFF. Written as DNA, the CDR3 is TGTGCCAGCAGCCCCCCAGGGAACCGAGAAATGGTGGTTGAAAAACTGTTTTTT.

The chain recombines TRBV5-4 with TRBJ2-3, with 8 bases lining up with TRBD2. Trimming removed 3 bases from V and 6 bases from J; junction bases left unmatched: 12. Germline V gene lookup returns CDR1 SGHNT and CDR2 YYREEE (reference sequence). The CDR3 loop spans 16 amino acids. The CDR3 loop is CASSSAGTRSSDTQYF. CDR3 bases: TGTGCCAGCAGCTCAGCAGGGACTAGATCGTCTGATACGCAGTATTTT. The variable domain in full, with the rest retrieved from reference TRBV5-4 and TRBJ2-3, is ETGVTQSPTHLIKTRGQQVTLRCSSQSGHNTVSWYQQALGQGPQFIFQYYREEENGRGNFPPRFSGLQFPNYSSELNVNALELDDSALYLCASSSAGTRSSDTQYFGPGTRLTVL.

V usage is TRBV24-1 and J usage is TRBJ1-1; D is ambiguous. From germline, CDR1 is KGHDR and CDR2 SFDVKD. CDR3 length: 13 amino acids. The V end lost 3 bases, the J end lost 7 bases, and 11 bases lay between the germline ends. The CDR3 nucleotides are TGTGCCACCAGTGATCCCGGAACAGATGAAGCTTTCTTT. As protein: CATSDPGTDEAFF.

This clonotype appeared many times. The chain carries TRBV6-2 or TRBV6-3 and TRBJ1-1; D possibly corresponds to TRBD1 (6 bases). V was clipped by 8 bases and J by 0 bases, with 10 bases between them. The V gene's germline CDR1 is MNHEY and CDR2 SVGEGT. This CDR3 contains 13 residues. CDR3 in DNA: TGTGCCAGCCAGGGGAGGATGAACACTGAAGCTTTCTTT. Translating it yields CASQGRMNTEAFF.

This chain links TRBV29-1 with TRBJ2-2; D is unclear. Germline CDR1 and CDR2: SQVTM and ANQGSEA. The germline V and J ends were trimmed by 5 bases and 5 bases, with 6 bases remaining between them. CDR3 size: 11 residues. CDR3 bases: TGCAGCGTTTTGAAGACCGGGGAGCTGTTTTTT. This gives the protein CSVLKTGELFF.

This clonotype was detected many times. The chain is built from TRBV28 and TRBJ2-3; possibly TRBD1 for D (6 bases). CDR1 is MDHEN and CDR2 is SYDVKM in the germline V gene. The V end lost 8 bases, the J end lost 1 base, and 16 bases lay between the germline ends. The CDR3 is 15 residues long. The CDR3 loop reads CASHTRTEGTDTQYF. CDR3 DNA sequence: TGTGCCAGCCACACCCGGACAGAGGGCACAGATACGCAGTATTTT.

This clonotype was seen ten or more times. The rearrangement uses TRBV29-1 and TRBJ2-6; TRBD2 is a possible D gene (6 bases). Germline lookup yields CDR1 SQVTM and CDR2 ANQGSEA. Deletions cut 3 bases from V and 0 bases from J, with 6 bases between. The CDR3 length is 14 residues. The CDR3 reads CSVEGGSGANVLTF. The CDR3 DNA is TGCAGCGTTGAGGGGGGCTCTGGGGCCAACGTCCTGACTTTC.

This clonotype was detected ten times or more. The chain carries TRBV6-5 and TRBJ1-4; no clear D gene. The CDR3 has 14 residues. CDR1 and CDR2 from the germline V gene are MNHEY and SVGAGI. Trimming took 7 bases from V and 0 from J, leaving 9 bases between them. This CDR3 is CASTSEATNEKLFF. Written as DNA, the CDR3 is TGTGCCAGCACATCGGAGGCAACTAATGAAAAACTGTTTTTT.

The chain employs TRBV28 and TRBJ2-7; D ambiguous. The germline V gene encodes CDR1 MDHEN and CDR2 SYDVKM. CDR3 length equals 14 residues. V lost 5 bases and J 0 bases, leaving 11 bases between the germline ends. CDR3 nucleotides: TGTGCCAGCAGTCCCCCGTTCCGCTCCTACGAGCAGTACTTC. This gives the protein CASSPPFRSYEQYF.

This clonotype was counted only a few times. The rearrangement joins TRBV4-3 to TRBJ2-1; D is uncertain. V was shortened by 0 bases and J by 10 bases, with 10 bases between the two germline ends. CDR1 LGHNA and CDR2 YSLEER come from the germline V gene. The CDR3 covers 13 residues. The chain's CDR3 is CASSQEVGREQFF. The CDR3 DNA is TGCGCCAGCAGCCAAGAAGTAGGACGGGAGCAGTTCTTC.

Many counts were recorded for this clonotype. CDR3 in DNA: TGTGCCAGCAGCTGGGGACAGGGGGCGGGTACGCAGTATTTT. It yields the protein CASSWGQGAGTQYF. The genes are TRBV5-4 and TRBJ2-3, with TRBD1 matching over 12 bases. CDR3 length equals 14 residues. Germline values: CDR1 SGHNT, CDR2 YYREEE (reference sequence). Unmatched junction bases numbered 4, after V lost 3 bases and J lost 8 bases.

This clonotype was detected only a few times. V gene TRBV4-1 combines with J gene TRBJ1-4, with D maybe TRBD1 (6 bases). Trimming cost V 4 bases and J 3 bases, with 18 bases left between them. Germline CDR1 is MGHRA and CDR2 is YSYEKL. The CDR3 runs 17 residues. CDR3 sequence: CASSPRDRFGPNEKLFF. The CDR3 bases are TGCGCCAGCAGCCCTAGAGACAGGTTCGGGCCTAATGAAAAACTGTTTTTT.

This clonotype has ten or more counts. J is TRBJ1-1 and V is TRBV2, with D perhaps TRBD1 (5 bases). Germline assignment: CDR1 SNHLY and CDR2 FYNNEI. The V and J ends lost 8 bases and 2 bases respectively, with 12 bases between them. The CDR3 is made up of 13 amino acids. CDR3 sequence reads: CASSREENTEAFF. CDR3 sequence (DNA): TGTGCCAGCTCCAGGGAGGAAAACACTGAAGCTTTCTTT.

This clonotype was counted at least ten times. The gene calls are TRBV20-1 and TRBJ1-2; D is uncertain. Germline V gene data show CDR1 as DFQATT and CDR2 as SNEGSKA (reference sequence). CDR3 length: 13 amino acids. The germline V and J ends were trimmed by 1 base and 3 bases, with 9 bases remaining between them. The CDR3 reads CSARVDTDYGYTF. CDR3 sequence (DNA): TGCAGTGCTAGAGTCGACACCGACTATGGCTACACCTTC.

This clonotype was detected many times. V usage is TRBV7-9 and J usage is TRBJ1-3; D is ambiguous. Germline V gene sequence: CDR1 SEHNR, CDR2 FQNEAQ (reference sequence). V was clipped by 0 bases and J by 4 bases, with 19 bases between them. This CDR3 contains 18 residues. The CDR3 sequence: CASSLASPGSSPGNTIYF. The CDR3 nucleotides are TGTGCCAGCAGCTTAGCCAGTCCGGGCTCCTCACCCGGAAACACCATATATTTT.

The rearrangement uses TRBV4-3 and TRBJ2-1, with D perhaps matching TRBD2 (5 bases). Per germline, CDR1 LGHNA and CDR2 YSLEER. The V end was cut by 0 bases, the J end by 3 bases, with 6 bases between. CDR3 length: 14 residues. For the CDR3, the DNA is TGCGCCAGCAGCCAAGACGGGGTCTACAATGAGCAGTTCTTC. This gives the protein CASSQDGVYNEQFF.

V gene TRBV27 combines with J gene TRBJ2-5, with D maybe TRBD2 (6 bases). V was shortened by 8 bases and J by 5 bases, with 15 bases between the two germline ends. CDR1 is MNHEY, CDR2 SMNVEV, per germline (reference sequence). The CDR3 runs 13 residues. The CDR3 here is CASRTSMNETQYF. The CDR3 DNA reads as TGTGCCAGCCGAACTAGCATGAACGAGACCCAGTACTTC.